This T cell receptor beta chain was found in a study of blood T cell repertoires in COVID-19. Whole-study context: Some COVID-19 samples were acute and others convalescent; all came from the United States, Italy and Spain. T cells, B-cell-depleted T cells, or PBMCs supplied cDNA or gDNA.

Original processing notes: From reference gene primer amplification, estimates of nucleated cell counts were derived. Some clones are missing from TCRdb's copy, which holds only in-frame ones; the method was immunoSEQ multiplex PCR. The D gene and trimming were derived from the DNA, and the V and J assignments and clone size from that table. The table lists 150,000 or so clones, around 85% of them singletons, with under 3% in the top ten. CDR1 is SGHKS and CDR2 is YYEKEE in the germline V gene (reference sequence). This CDR3 spans 15 amino acids. J was trimmed by 9 bases and V by 3 bases; bases with no gene match: 9.

The V and J genes are TRBV5-5 and TRBJ2-1; TRBD1 matches 10 bases. Material for sequencing was peripheral blood. The sequence came from a woman in her 40s with active or convalescent COVID-19. CDR3 amino acids: CASSSGGTGAIEQFF. CDR3 DNA: TGTGCCAGCAGCTCAGGGGGGACAGGGGCTATTGAGCAGTTCTTC.